This T cell receptor (beta chain) was captured by sequencing in a study of T cells in Graves' hyperthyroidism and ophthalmopathy. CDR3 length equals 14 residues. V was pared by 3 bases and J by 2 bases, with 3 bases of the junction left unmatched. Germline V gene sequence: CDR1 SGDLS, CDR2 YYNGEE. This clonotype was recorded at least ten times. What was amplified from RNA transcripts were TCR beta CDR3 regions. During a first-round RT-PCR of the TCR CDR3, the HTBI primer set was used. Using its own MiXCR run on the multiplex PCR reads, TCRdb lists one record per CDR3 protein. The sample gives approximately 510,000 distinct CDR3 sequences, 35% to 50% of which show up once; about 43% is in the top ten.

The sequenced sample was peripheral blood or thyroid tissue (not recorded which). This chain connects TRBV9 to TRBJ2-5; 8 bases align to TRBD2. The sequence was collected from an adult woman with Graves' disease, either hyperthyroidism or ophthalmopathy (not recorded which). In DNA form, the CDR3 reads TGTGCCAGCAGCGGTTTAGCGGGGCAAGAGACCCAGTACTTC. It is translated as CASSGLAGQETQYF. Based on the CDR3 plus reference TRBV9 and TRBJ2-5, the full variable domain is DSGVTQTPKHLITATGQRVTLRCSPRSGDLSVYWYQQSLDQGLQFLIQYYNGEERAKGNILERFSAQQFPDLHSELNLSSLELGDSALYFCASSGLAGQETQYFGPGTRLLVL.